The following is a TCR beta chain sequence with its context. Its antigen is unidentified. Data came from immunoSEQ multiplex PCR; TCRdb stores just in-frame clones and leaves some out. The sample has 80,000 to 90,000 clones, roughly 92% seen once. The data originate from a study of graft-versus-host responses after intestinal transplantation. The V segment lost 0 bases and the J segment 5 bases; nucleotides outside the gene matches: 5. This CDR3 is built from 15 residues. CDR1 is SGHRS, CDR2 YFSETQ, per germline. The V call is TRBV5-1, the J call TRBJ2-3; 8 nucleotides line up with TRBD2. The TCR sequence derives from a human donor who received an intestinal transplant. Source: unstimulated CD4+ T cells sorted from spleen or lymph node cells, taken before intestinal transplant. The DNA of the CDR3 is TGCGCCAGCAGCTTGGGGGGGACTAGAGGAGATACGCAGTATTTT. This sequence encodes CASSLGGTRGDTQYF.